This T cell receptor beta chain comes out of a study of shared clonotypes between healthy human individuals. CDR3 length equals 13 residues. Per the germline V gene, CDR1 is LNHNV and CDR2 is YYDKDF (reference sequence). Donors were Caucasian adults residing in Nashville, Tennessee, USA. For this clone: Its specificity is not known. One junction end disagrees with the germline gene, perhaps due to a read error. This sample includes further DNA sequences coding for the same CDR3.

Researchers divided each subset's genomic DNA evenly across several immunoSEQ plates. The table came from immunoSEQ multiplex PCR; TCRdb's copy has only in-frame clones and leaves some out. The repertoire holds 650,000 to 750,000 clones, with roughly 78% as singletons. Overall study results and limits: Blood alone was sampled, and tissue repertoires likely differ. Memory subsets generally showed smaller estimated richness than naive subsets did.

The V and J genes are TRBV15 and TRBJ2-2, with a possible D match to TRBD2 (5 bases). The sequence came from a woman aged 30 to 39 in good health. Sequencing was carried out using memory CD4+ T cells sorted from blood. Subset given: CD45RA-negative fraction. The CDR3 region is CATSRDRGGELFF. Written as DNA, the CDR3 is TGTGCTACCAGCAGAGATCGGGGAGGGGAGCTGTTTTTT.